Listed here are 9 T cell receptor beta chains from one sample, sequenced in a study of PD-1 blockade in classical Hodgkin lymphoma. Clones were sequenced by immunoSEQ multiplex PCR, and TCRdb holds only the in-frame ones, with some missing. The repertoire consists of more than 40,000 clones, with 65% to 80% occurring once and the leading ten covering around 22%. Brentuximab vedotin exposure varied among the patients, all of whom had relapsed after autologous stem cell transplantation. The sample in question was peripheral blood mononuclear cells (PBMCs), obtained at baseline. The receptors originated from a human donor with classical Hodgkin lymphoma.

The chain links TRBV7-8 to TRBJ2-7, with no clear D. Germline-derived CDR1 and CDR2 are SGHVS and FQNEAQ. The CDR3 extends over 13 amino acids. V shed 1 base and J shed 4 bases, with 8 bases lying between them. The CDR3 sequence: CASSLGPHYEQYF. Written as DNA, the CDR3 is TGTGCCAGCAGCTTAGGGCCTCATTACGAGCAGTACTTC. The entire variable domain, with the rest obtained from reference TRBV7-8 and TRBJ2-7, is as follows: GAGVSQSPRYKVAKRGQDVALRCDPISGHVSLFWYQQALGQGPEFLTYFQNEAQLDKSGLPSDRFFAERPEGSVSTLKIQRTQQEDSAVYLCASSLGPHYEQYFGPGTRLTVT.

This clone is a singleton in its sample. Here the CDR3 DNA reads TGTGCCAGCAAGGGACCAGGGGCAGGGGAGGAAAAACTGTTTTTT. Its protein is CASKGPGAGEEKLFF. The rearrangement joins TRBV6-6 to TRBJ1-4; D is possibly TRBD1 (6 bases). The germline CDR1 and CDR2 sequences are MNHNY and SVGAGI (reference sequence). Trimming stripped 7 bases from V and 8 bases from J, with 20 bases between. This CDR3 spans 15 amino acids.

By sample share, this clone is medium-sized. DNA of the CDR3: TGTGCCAGCAGGAGCGGCGGGGGCTACGAGCAGTACTTC. Protein product: CASRSGGGYEQYF. V and J are TRBV7-9 and TRBJ2-7, with 7 nucleotides matching TRBD2. This CDR3 spans 13 amino acids. The V gene end was trimmed by 6 bases and the J gene end by 3 bases; junction bases not matched to a gene: 5. Germline V gives CDR1 SEHNR, CDR2 FQNEAQ (reference sequence).

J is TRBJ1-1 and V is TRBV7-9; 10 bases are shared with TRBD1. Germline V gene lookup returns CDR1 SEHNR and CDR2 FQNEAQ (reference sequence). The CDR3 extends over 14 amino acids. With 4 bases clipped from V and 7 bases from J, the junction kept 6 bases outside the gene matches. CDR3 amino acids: CASSSRDRGVEAFF. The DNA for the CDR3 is TGTGCCAGCAGCTCCCGGGACAGGGGAGTTGAAGCTTTCTTT.

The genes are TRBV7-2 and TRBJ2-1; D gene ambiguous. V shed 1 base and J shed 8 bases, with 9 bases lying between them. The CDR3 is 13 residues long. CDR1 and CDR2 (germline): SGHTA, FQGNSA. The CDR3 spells CASSLGPRYEQFF. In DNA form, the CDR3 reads TGTGCCAGCAGCTTAGGTCCGCGCTATGAGCAGTTCTTC. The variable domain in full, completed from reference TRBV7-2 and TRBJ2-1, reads GAGVSQSPSNKVTEKGKDVELRCDPISGHTALYWYRQSLGQGLEFLIYFQGNSAPDKSGLPSDRFSAERTGGSVSTLTIQRTQQEDSAVYLCASSLGPRYEQFFGPGTRLTVL.

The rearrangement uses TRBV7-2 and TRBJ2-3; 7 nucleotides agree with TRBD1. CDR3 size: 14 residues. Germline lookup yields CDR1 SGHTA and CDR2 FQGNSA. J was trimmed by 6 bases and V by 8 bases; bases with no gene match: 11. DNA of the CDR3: TGTGCCAGCGGGTTGACAGGGATTGTGGATACGCAGTATTTT. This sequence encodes CASGLTGIVDTQYF.

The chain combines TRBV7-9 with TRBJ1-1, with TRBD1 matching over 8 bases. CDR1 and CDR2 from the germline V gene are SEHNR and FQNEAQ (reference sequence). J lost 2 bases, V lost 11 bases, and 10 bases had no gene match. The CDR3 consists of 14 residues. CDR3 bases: TGTGCCGGAGAAAGGGACAGGACTAACACTGAAGCTTTCTTT. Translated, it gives CAGERDRTNTEAFF.

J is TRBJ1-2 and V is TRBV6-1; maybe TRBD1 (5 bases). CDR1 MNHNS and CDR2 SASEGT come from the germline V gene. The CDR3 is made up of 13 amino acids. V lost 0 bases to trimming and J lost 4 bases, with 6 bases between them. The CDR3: CASSEAQAYGYTF. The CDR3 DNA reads TGTGCCAGCAGTGAAGCACAGGCCTATGGCTACACCTTC.

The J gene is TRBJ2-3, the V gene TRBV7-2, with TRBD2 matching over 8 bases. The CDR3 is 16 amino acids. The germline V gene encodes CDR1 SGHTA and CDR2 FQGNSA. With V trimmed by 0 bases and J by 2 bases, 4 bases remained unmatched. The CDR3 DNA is TGTGCCAGCAGCTTAGCCCTAGCGGGCCTCACAGATACGCAGTATTTT. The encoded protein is CASSLALAGLTDTQYF.